This TCR beta chain appears in the sequencing data of a study of blood T cell repertoires in COVID-19. In the study overall: The study drew acute and convalescent COVID-19 samples from the United States, Italy and Spain. PBMCs, B-cell-depleted T cells, or T cells provided the cDNA or gDNA that made up the material.

The V gene's germline CDR1 is SQVTM and CDR2 ANQGSEA. The germline V and J ends were trimmed by 3 bases and 0 bases, with 25 bases remaining between them. The length of the CDR3 is 19 residues. Authors' data handling: Amplification with reference gene primers provided the estimates of nucleated cell counts. TCRdb's copy holds only in-frame clones and misses some; the assay was immunoSEQ multiplex PCR. V, J and clone size are those of that table, while D and trimming were read from the DNA. This table has about 130,000 clones, 81% appearing once. The receptor's source is an older woman with active or convalescent COVID-19. The sequenced material came from peripheral blood. The chain links TRBV29-1 to TRBJ2-3, with D tentatively TRBD2 (6 bases). The CDR3 DNA follows: TGCAGCGTTGAGAGAGGTGGTCTGTGGCGGGATGCTAGCACAGATACGCAGTATTTT. Translated, it gives CSVERGGLWRDASTDTQYF.